Below are 15 T cell receptor beta chains sequenced from a single sample in a study of cytotoxic CD8 clonotypes in ibrutinib-treated CLL. Measured with immunoSEQ multiplex PCR; TCRdb has only the in-frame clones, and not every one. Among a few hundred thousand clones listed, under 70% were seen once. The starting material was PBMCs, obtained after 36 months of ibrutinib treatment. Receptors were obtained from a human donor with chronic lymphocytic leukemia.

The chain has TRBV5-1 and TRBJ1-2; 10 bases align to TRBD1. V lost 5 bases and J lost 4; bases outside the gene matches: 11. Germline V gives CDR1 SGHRS, CDR2 YFSETQ. The CDR3 contains 16 residues. The CDR3: CASRRTGGPSSYGYTF. CDR3 sequence (DNA): TGCGCCAGCAGGCGGACAGGGGGGCCATCTAGCTATGGCTACACCTTC.

This clone was seen just once. The V and J genes are TRBV19 and TRBJ2-3, with 8 bases lining up with TRBD2. V was pared by 6 bases and J by 2 bases, with 10 bases of the junction left unmatched. This CDR3 region has 16 residues. Per the germline V gene, CDR1 is LNHDA and CDR2 is SQIVND (reference sequence). The CDR3 DNA reads as TGTGCCAGTAGCCCACGGGGCGGGGGGATCACAGATACGCAGTATTTT. It encodes CASSPRGGGITDTQYF. Looking up the rest from reference TRBV19 and TRBJ2-3 gives the full variable domain: DGGITQSPKYLFRKEGQNVTLSCEQNLNHDAMYWYRQDPGQGLRLIYYSQIVNDFQKGDIAEGYSVSREKKESFPLTVTSAQKNPTAFYLCASSPRGGGITDTQYFGPGTRLTVL.

This clone was detected only a few times. The J gene is TRBJ1-5, the V gene TRBV4-1, with TRBD1 matching 10 bases. The germline V gene encodes CDR1 MGHRA and CDR2 YSYEKL. The trim removed 10 bases at V and 3 bases at J, leaving 3 bases unmatched. The CDR3 consists of 13 residues. CDR3 protein: CATGTGANQPQHF. CDR3 DNA: TGCGCCACCGGGACAGGGGCCAATCAGCCCCAGCATTTT.

V and J are TRBV15 and TRBJ1-2; 7 nucleotides match TRBD1. The CDR3 length is 17 residues. The germline V gene encodes CDR1 LNHNV and CDR2 YYDKDF (reference sequence). The junction had 11 bases not matched to a gene; V was cut back by 1 base and J by 3 bases. The CDR3 sequence is CATSRGGLTGFHYGYTF. The CDR3 DNA reads TGTGCCACCAGCAGAGGAGGCCTGACAGGGTTCCACTATGGCTACACCTTC.

This clone was detected many times. This chain uses TRBV6-5 with TRBJ2-3; unclear D gene. This CDR3 is 13 amino acids long. Germline V gives CDR1 MNHEY, CDR2 SVGAGI. With 5 bases removed from V and 6 bases from J, the gap between germline ends came to 12 bases. The CDR3 sequence: CASSRPPFDTQYF. Written as DNA, the CDR3 is TGTGCCAGCAGTCGCCCCCCGTTCGATACGCAGTATTTT.

This clone was seen only once. The genes are TRBV2 and TRBJ2-7; 9 positions agree with TRBD2. The germline V gene encodes CDR1 SNHLY and CDR2 FYNNEI. This CDR3 is built from 15 residues. The V segment lost 5 bases and the J segment 5 bases; nucleotides outside the gene matches: 10. CDR3: CASSLAIAGVDEQYF. In DNA form, the CDR3 reads TGTGCCAGCAGTCTAGCTATAGCGGGAGTAGACGAGCAGTACTTC.

This clone was observed once. This chain links TRBV5-4 with TRBJ1-2; no reliable D call. CDR1 and CDR2 from the germline V gene are SGHNT and YYREEE (reference sequence). Trimming shortened V by 3 bases and J by 8 bases, and 17 bases separated the two germline ends. This CDR3 is 14 amino acids long. The CDR3 here is CASSYSRAERGYTF. CDR3 in DNA: TGTGCCAGCAGCTATAGCCGGGCCGAACGAGGCTACACCTTC.

This clone showed up just a few times. This rearrangement joins TRBV4-1 to TRBJ2-7; D gene unclear. V lost 4 bases and J lost 5, with 15 bases in between. The CDR3 contains 14 residues. Germline V CDR1 and CDR2: MGHRA, YSYEKL. The CDR3 DNA follows: TGCGCCAGCAGCCGGCGGCAAGGGCAGCACGAGCAGTACTTC. It specifies CASSRRQGQHEQYF.

V gene TRBV6-5 combines with J gene TRBJ2-1; 7 bases match TRBD1. Per germline, CDR1 MNHEY and CDR2 SVGAGI. The CDR3 sequence is 15 residues long. With 0 bases clipped from V and 9 bases from J, the junction kept 8 bases outside the gene matches. CDR3 in DNA: TGTGCCAGCAGTTACTCCCAAGACAGGGTTGGTGAGCAGTTCTTC. Residues: CASSYSQDRVGEQFF.

The chain is built from TRBV7-2 and TRBJ2-7; unclear D gene. CDR1 and CDR2 (germline): SGHTA, FQGNSA. V lost 3 bases and J lost 0, with 18 bases in between. This CDR3 region has 17 residues. CDR3 in amino acids: CASSFPNTSPLSYEQYF. The CDR3 bases are TGTGCCAGCAGCTTCCCGAACACATCCCCACTCTCCTACGAGCAGTACTTC.

The DNA of the CDR3 is TGTGCCAGCAGCCTTAGACAGGCCTACGAGCAGTACTTC. Encoded protein: CASSLRQAYEQYF. The chain couples TRBV27 to TRBJ2-7; D perhaps matches TRBD1 (6 bases). The CDR3 loop spans 13 amino acids. Trimming stripped 6 bases from V and 2 bases from J, with 11 bases between. In germline, CDR1 is MNHEY, CDR2 SMNVEV (reference sequence).

This clone has a single count. This chain uses TRBV4-1 with TRBJ2-3; 9 bases are a match to TRBD1. V shed 4 bases and J 2 bases; nucleotides not matched to a gene: 16. The germline V gene encodes CDR1 MGHRA and CDR2 YSYEKL. CDR3 length: 19 residues. DNA of the CDR3: TGCGCCAGCAGCCTCCGAGGGACAGGGCCTCACGAGAACACAGATACGCAGTATTTT. Residues: CASSLRGTGPHENTDTQYF.

The V gene is TRBV27, the J gene TRBJ2-7; possible D gene TRBD1, 5 bases. This CDR3 contains 16 residues. The V end was cut by 7 bases, the J end by 4 bases, with 23 bases between. The germline CDR1 and CDR2 sequences are MNHEY and SMNVEV (reference sequence). CDR3 DNA: TGTGCCAGCACCCAATCGGTCCGGTCAGGGTTTTACGAGCAGTACTTC. This sequence encodes CASTQSVRSGFYEQYF.

Only a few counts were recorded for this clone. V is TRBV9 and J is TRBJ2-4; a weak D match, TRBD1 (6 bases). Per the germline V gene, CDR1 is SGDLS and CDR2 is YYNGEE. Trimming removed 5 bases at V and 8 bases at J, with 20 bases between. The CDR3 sequence is 15 residues long. CDR3 loop: CASSGGLVFTDIQYF. The CDR3 DNA is TGTGCCAGCAGTGGGGGCCTTGTTTTTACTGACATTCAGTACTTC.

V is TRBV5-1 and J is TRBJ2-7; D perhaps matches TRBD1 (5 bases). Per the germline V gene, CDR1 is SGHRS and CDR2 is YFSETQ. V lost 3 bases, J lost 5 bases, and 12 bases lay in between. The CDR3 has 13 residues. Written as DNA, the CDR3 is TGCGCCAGCAGCTCCAGGGCATTCGACGAGCAGTACTTC. This gives the protein CASSSRAFDEQYF.